This T cell receptor beta chain was captured in a study of Tregs in tolerant kidney transplant recipients (dated by TCRdb to about 2019). Describing the broader study: The transplants used related donors along with nonmyeloablative bone marrow transplantation, and in the human trials mixed chimerism was transient. The study used TCRbeta sequencing to identify donor-specific regulatory T cells before combined kidney and bone marrow transplantation, then tracked those cells after transplant.

CDR1 and CDR2, looked up from the germline V gene, are SGHVS and FQNEAQ. Trimming costs V 2 bases and J 1 base, and their ends lie 17 bases apart. There are 17 amino acids in the CDR3, from cysteine to phenylalanine inclusive. Left in the record is the CDR3 DNA by itself, 51 bases read in frame from the first base. What this sample's time point label stands for: blood sample drawn before combined kidney and bone marrow transplant. Thawed PBMCs were FACS-sorted into unstimulated Tregs (CD4+CD25+CD127-), CD4+ non-Tregs (CD4+CD25-), CD4 cells and CD8 cells. The patients were a handful of recipients of combined kidney and bone marrow transplants from the ITN036ST trial, and samples were available only from these trial subjects. Healthy control blood was separated into PBMCs by Ficoll density gradient and cryopreserved, and patient PBMCs were collected both before and after transplant. Comment on this clone: Its antigen is still unknown. Per-base quality was not reported, and no clone a single base away is much larger than it.

The investigation overall reported the following: The study was limited by small patient numbers, and the findings need validation in larger populations and under other immunosuppression protocols. For some patients, the PCR primers changed as time went on, which meant samples from those patients could not be compared with one another at the nucleotide level. Donor-specific Treg expansion exceeded global Treg expansion in tolerant patients, suggesting antigen-driven rather than nonspecific expansion. Biological reproducibility was not directly assessed, although technical replication error appeared to be minimal. Expanding Tregs with activated donor B cells appeared to identify the most biologically relevant and donor-specific TCRbeta repertoire.

For TCRbeta CDR3 sequencing, genomic DNA from the sorted cells was extracted using the QIAGEN DNeasy Blood and Tissue Kit. Through immunoSEQ, high-throughput TCRbeta CDR3 sequencing was done commercially, including PCR amplification with internal controls and bias correction. On the study's bioinformatics: A unique productive TCRbeta sequence was defined by the CDR3 nucleotide sequence when primers matched, and otherwise by the CDR3 amino acid sequence together with the Vbeta and Jbeta genes. To correct for sorting error, sequences found in more than one sorted population at a frequency ratio of 2:1 or less were discarded, and the remaining shared sequences were assigned to the population with the higher frequency. Donor-reactive sequences were defined as at least 5-fold expanded in CFSE-low cells versus unstimulated cells, with frequency of at least 0.01% in CFSE-low cells. Jensen-Shannon divergence, calculated on the top 100 TCRbeta sequences ranked by frequency, was used to quantify repertoire divergence. For samples with multiple sequencing runs, sorting error was corrected in each run separately before the runs were combined. Imported from immuneACCESS, the table was reduced by TCRdb to in-frame sequences with V and J called. These copies leave out some clones; in studies compared against another copy, an unresolved V gene accounts for under half, and the cause of the remainder is not known. That table gives V, J and clone size, and the DNA gave D and trimming. This sample has about 110,000 clones in its table, and 85% to 90% of those were observed once. Of the sample, just under 0.35% falls within the top ten clones.

Specimen: CD4+ T cells from blood, collected before the transplant. Recombination connected TRBV7-8 to TRBJ1-2, with no confidently assigned D gene. The receptor comes from a human donor who received a combined kidney and bone marrow transplant. The CDR3 sequence is CASSLMSGTRDNYGYTF. The bases are TGTGCCAGCAGCTTAATGTCGGGTACCCGGGATAACTATGGCTACACCTTC.